Each of the 15 T cell receptor beta chains below was sequenced from the same sample in a study of shared clonotypes between healthy human individuals. Sequencing was performed with immunoSEQ multiplex PCR; in TCRdb, only in-frame clones are kept and a portion is missing. In the table there are about half a million clones, roughly three quarters of which are singletons. What was sequenced was PBMCs. The receptors here all came from a middle-aged woman in good health. Some clones in this sample may be carry-over from other donors' samples.

This clone was observed a few times. The chain carries TRBV5-1 and TRBJ2-7; TRBD1 is a possible D gene (6 bases). With 4 bases removed from V and 5 bases from J, the gap between germline ends came to 16 bases. From germline, CDR1 is SGHRS and CDR2 YFSETQ. The CDR3 loop spans 14 amino acids. The CDR3 sequence is CASSTDSRLNEQYF. In DNA, the CDR3 is TGCGCCAGCAGCACGGACAGTAGGTTAAACGAGCAGTACTTC.

This sequence joins TRBV2 and TRBJ2-1; D is undetermined. V gave up 1 base and J gave up 5 bases, with 3 bases separating them. CDR1 and CDR2 (germline): SNHLY, FYNNEI. This CDR3 spans 12 amino acids. CDR3 bases: TGTGCCAGCAGTGAAGATCACAATGAGCAGTTCTTC. Translated, it gives CASSEDHNEQFF.

CDR3 residues: CASSSKTGQGGTDTQYF. The CDR3 bases are TGTGCCAGCAGCAGCAAGACCGGACAGGGGGGCACAGATACGCAGTATTTT. V is TRBV5-4 and J is TRBJ2-3, with 10 bases that match TRBD1. After removal of 4 bases from V and 1 base from J, the junction contained 9 bases not matched to a gene. The CDR3 loop spans 17 amino acids. In germline, CDR1 is SGHNT, CDR2 YYREEE (reference sequence).

The gene calls are TRBV11-3 and TRBJ2-2; TRBD2 matches 8 bases. The CDR3 runs to 15 residues. CDR1 is SGHNT, CDR2 YENEEA, per germline. The V gene end was trimmed by 10 bases and the J gene end by 3 bases; junction bases not matched to a gene: 10. The CDR3 spells CATSPGLGDTGELFF. CDR3 in DNA: TGTGCCACTTCGCCGGGACTAGGTGACACCGGGGAGCTGTTTTTT.

In this sample, this clone turned up many times. The chain couples TRBV29-1 to TRBJ1-5; D is perhaps TRBD1 (5 bases). The CDR3 is made up of 12 amino acids. CDR1 SQVTM and CDR2 ANQGSEA come from the germline V gene. CDR3 loop: CSMTEGNQPQHF. Here the CDR3 DNA reads TGCAGTATGACAGAGGGCAATCAGCCCCAGCATTTT. Supplemented by reference TRBV29-1 and TRBJ1-5, the full variable domain reads SAVISQKPSRDICQRGTSLTIQCQVDSQVTMMFWYRQQPGQSLTLIATANQGSEATYESGFVIDKFPISRPNLTFSTLTVSNMSPEDSSIYLCSMTEGNQPQHFGDGTRLSIL.

This sequence joins TRBV2 and TRBJ2-7, with 9 bases fitting TRBD1. The CDR3 is made up of 14 amino acids. Germline CDR1 SNHLY, CDR2 FYNNEI. V trimming: 5 bases; J trimming: 2 bases; junction bases outside the gene matches: 4. CDR3 sequence (DNA): TGTGCCAGCAGTAGAGGGACAGGGCCCTACGAGCAGTACTTC. This gives the protein CASSRGTGPYEQYF.

The rearrangement links TRBV5-4 to TRBJ2-2; D possibly uses TRBD1 or TRBD2 (5 bases each). Germline values: CDR1 SGHNT, CDR2 YYREEE (reference sequence). The CDR3 totals 16 residues. V lost 1 base and J 7 bases, leaving 17 bases between the germline ends. CDR3 region: CASSLIRGGPSGELFF. The CDR3 DNA follows: TGTGCCAGCAGCTTGATCCGGGGCGGGCCAAGCGGGGAGCTGTTTTTT.

The chain links TRBV9 to TRBJ2-6; D perhaps matches TRBD1 (6 bases). The V and J ends lost 2 bases and 0 bases respectively, with 18 bases between them. The CDR3 runs 19 residues. Germline V CDR1 and CDR2: SGDLS, YYNGEE. DNA for the CDR3: TGTGCCAGCAGCGTTCCCAGGAGACAGGCCTACTCTGGGGCCAACGTCCTGACTTTC. The encoded protein is CASSVPRRQAYSGANVLTF.

The V and J genes are TRBV5-1 and TRBJ2-7; 9 bases are a match to TRBD2. The CDR3 consists of 14 residues. Unmatched junction bases numbered 3, after V lost 2 bases and J lost 3 bases. The germline V gene has CDR1 SGHRS and CDR2 YFSETQ. CDR3 nucleotides: TGCGCCAGCAGCTTACCTAGCGGGAACTACGAGCAGTACTTC. This encodes CASSLPSGNYEQYF.

This clone was seen only a few times. The V gene is TRBV5-8, the J gene TRBJ1-3; TRBD1 might be the D (5 bases). The CDR3 is 15 residues long. CDR1 and CDR2 from the germline V gene are SGHTS and YDEGEE. V was clipped by 5 bases and J by 0 bases, with 12 bases between them. The CDR3 coding sequence is TGTGCCAGCAGTCGCCGGACAACCTCTGGAAACACCATATATTTT. Its translation is CASSRRTTSGNTIYF. The full variable domain, in which reference TRBV5-8 and TRBJ1-3 provide the parts outside the CDR3, is EAGVTQSPTHLIKTRGQQATLRCSPISGHTSVYWYQQALGLGLQFLLWYDEGEERNRGNFPPRFSGRQFPNYSSELNVNALELEDSALYLCASSRRTTSGNTIYFGEGSWLTVV.

This clone was seen once. The V gene is TRBV18, the J gene TRBJ1-5; D not resolved. V was cut by 6 bases and J by 0 bases, with 12 bases left in between. The CDR3 extends over 15 amino acids. The germline CDR1 and CDR2 sequences are KGHSH and LQKENI. In DNA form, the CDR3 reads TGTGCCAGCTCCTCCGAACCTTATAGCAATCAGCCCCAGCATTTT. As protein: CASSSEPYSNQPQHF. Looking up the rest from reference TRBV18 and TRBJ1-5 gives the full variable domain: NAGVMQNPRHLVRRRGQEARLRCSPMKGHSHVYWYRQLPEEGLKFMVYLQKENIIDESGMPKERFSAEFPKEGPSILRIQQVVRGDSAAYFCASSSEPYSNQPQHFGDGTRLSIL.

The J gene is TRBJ2-7, the V gene TRBV10-3, with 12 bases matching TRBD1. J lost 5 bases, V lost 6 bases, and 5 bases had no gene match. CDR3 size: 14 residues. CDR1 is ENHRY, CDR2 SYGVKD, per germline. CDR3 nucleotide sequence: TGTGCCATCAGCGCGGGACAGGGGGCCCACGAGCAGTACTTC. Translating gives CAISAGQGAHEQYF.

The rearrangement joins TRBV7-2 to TRBJ2-2; 13 nucleotides agree with TRBD2. CDR1 and CDR2 from the germline V gene are SGHTA and FQGNSA. The CDR3 is 15 residues long. Unmatched junction bases numbered 5, after V lost 5 bases and J lost 8 bases. CDR3: CASSRGLAGVGELFF. CDR3 DNA: TGTGCCAGCAGCAGAGGACTAGCGGGAGTAGGGGAGCTGTTTTTT.

J is TRBJ2-3 and V is TRBV7-3, with D perhaps matching TRBD1 or TRBD2 (5 bases each). The CDR3 sequence is 13 residues long. V shed 3 bases and J shed 9 bases, with 13 bases lying between them. Per the germline V gene, CDR1 is SGHTA and CDR2 is FQGTGA. CDR3 in DNA: TGTGCCAGCAGCTTGGGGACGGGCGGGACGCAGTATTTT. Translating it yields CASSLGTGGTQYF.

This clone has at least ten counts. The gene calls are TRBV27 and TRBJ1-1, with 7 bases aligning to TRBD1. Germline V gene sequence: CDR1 MNHEY, CDR2 SMNVEV (reference sequence). The CDR3 spans 15 residues. V was pared by 2 bases and J by 5 bases, with 8 bases of the junction left unmatched. CDR3 sequence (DNA): TGTGCCAGCAGTTTAGCCGGGACAGACTGGACTGAAGCTTTCTTT. Translation gives CASSLAGTDWTEAFF.